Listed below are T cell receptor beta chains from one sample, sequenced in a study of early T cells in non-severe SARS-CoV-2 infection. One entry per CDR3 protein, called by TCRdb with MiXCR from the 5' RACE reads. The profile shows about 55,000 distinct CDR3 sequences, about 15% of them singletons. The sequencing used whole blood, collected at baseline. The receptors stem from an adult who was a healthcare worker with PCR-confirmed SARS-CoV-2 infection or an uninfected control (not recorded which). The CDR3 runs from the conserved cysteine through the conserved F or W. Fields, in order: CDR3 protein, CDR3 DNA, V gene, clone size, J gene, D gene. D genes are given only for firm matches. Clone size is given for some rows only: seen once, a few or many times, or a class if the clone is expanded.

CSARGQGFSYEQYF,TGCAGTGCTAGAGGACAGGGGTTCTCCTACGAGCAGTACTTC,TRBV20-1,few,TRBJ2-7,TRBD1
CASSVGGSGSTDTQYF,TGTGCCAGTAGTGTGGGCGGGAGCGGGAGCACAGATACGCAGTATTTT,TRBV19,many,TRBJ2-3,TRBD2
CASSPDGPSYNSPLHF,TGTGCCAGCTCACCGGACGGTCCCTCCTATAATTCACCCCTCCACTTT,TRBV18,many,TRBJ1-6,.
CSVLVQSNQPQHF,TGCAGCGTTTTGGTTCAGAGCAATCAGCCCCAGCATTTT,TRBV29-1,few,TRBJ1-5,.
CASSTGTPSTDTQYF,TGTGCCAGCAGTACAGGGACTCCTAGCACAGATACGCAGTATTTT,TRBV11-2,once,TRBJ2-3,.
CASSQTPRVSNF,TGTGCCAGCAGTCAGACACCACGAGTGTCGAACTTT,TRBV28,few,TRBJ1-6,.
CASSPPRQASTDTQYF,TGTGCCAGCAGCCCGCCCAGACAGGCGAGCACAGATACGCAGTATTTT,TRBV7-6,.,TRBJ2-3,.
CSVEVAGVAPETQYF,TGCAGCGTTGAAGTAGCGGGAGTAGCCCCAGAGACCCAGTACTTC,TRBV29-1,few,TRBJ2-5,TRBD2
CASNQLYNEQFF,TGTGCCAGCAACCAACTTTACAATGAGCAGTTCTTC,TRBV7-9,.,TRBJ2-1,.
CASSYLTANEKLFF,TGTGCCAGCAGTTACTTAACGGCTAATGAAAAACTGTTTTTT,TRBV6-6,.,TRBJ1-4,.
CASSLVGTNEQFF,TGCGCCAGCAGCTTGGTGGGCACCAATGAGCAGTTCTTC,TRBV5-1,few,TRBJ2-1,.
CASSRDRGNQPQHF,TGTGCCAGCAGCCGGGACAGGGGCAATCAGCCCCAGCATTTT,TRBV7-2,.,TRBJ1-5,TRBD1
CASNVQGYYNEQFF,TGTGCCAGCAACGTTCAGGGATACTACAATGAGCAGTTCTTC,TRBV28,.,TRBJ2-1,.
CASSLWVGGTEAFF,TGTGCCAGCAGTTTATGGGTTGGTGGTACTGAAGCTTTCTTT,TRBV28,medium-sized,TRBJ1-1,.
CASTVGTAYEQYF,TGTGCCAGCACGGTAGGGACGGCCTACGAGCAGTACTTC,TRBV28,many,TRBJ2-7,.
CSANDGYGYTF,TGCAGTGCTAACGACGGATATGGCTACACCTTC,TRBV20-1,.,TRBJ1-2,.
CASSQLDRASYEQYF,TGCGCCAGCAGCCAATTGGACAGGGCCTCCTACGAGCAGTACTTC,TRBV4-1,.,TRBJ2-7,TRBD1
CASSSGQGAEAFF,TGTGCCAGCAGTTCGGGACAGGGGGCTGAAGCTTTCTTT,TRBV27,.,TRBJ1-1,TRBD1
CASTGQGWGSSTDTQYF,TGTGCCAGCACCGGACAGGGATGGGGTAGTAGCACAGATACGCAGTATTTT,TRBV6-1,.,TRBJ2-3,TRBD1
CASSEYGIGLGELFF,TGTGCCAGCAGTGAATACGGGATTGGCCTAGGGGAGCTGTTTTTT,TRBV2,few,TRBJ2-2,.
CASSFGTGALEGYEQYF,TGTGCCAGCAGCTTTGGGACAGGGGCCCTAGAAGGGTACGAGCAGTACTTC,TRBV28,few,TRBJ2-7,TRBD1
CASSQGGGAGTDTQYF,TGTGCCAGCAGCCAAGGTGGGGGGGCTGGCACAGATACGCAGTATTTT,TRBV3-1,few,TRBJ2-3,.
CASSPWTSGSDEQFF,TGTGCCAGCTCACCCTGGACTAGCGGGAGCGATGAGCAGTTCTTC,TRBV18,few,TRBJ2-1,TRBD2
CASSLGHNGNEQYF,TGTGCCAGCAGTTTGGGACATAACGGGAACGAGCAGTACTTC,TRBV27,few,TRBJ2-7,.
CASSSGQLNYNSPLHF,TGTGCCAGCAGCTCGGGACAGCTCAACTATAATTCACCCCTCCACTTT,TRBV5-6,many,TRBJ1-6,TRBD1
CSVYRGYDNEQFF,TGCAGCGTTTACAGGGGGTACGACAATGAGCAGTTCTTC,TRBV29-1,.,TRBJ2-1,TRBD1
CASRRLAGTYTGELFF,TGTGCTTCGAGGCGGCTAGCGGGGACCTACACCGGGGAGCTGTTTTTT,TRBV11-2,many,TRBJ2-2,TRBD2
CASSLVTEAFF,TGTGCCAGCAGCTTAGTCACTGAAGCTTTCTTT,TRBV13,.,TRBJ1-1,.
CASSAQGNGANVLTF,TGCGCCAGCAGTGCTCAGGGGAACGGGGCCAACGTCCTGACTTTC,TRBV10-1,few,TRBJ2-6,.
CASSTLAGGYNEQFF,TGTGCCAGTAGTACCCTAGCGGGGGGTTACAATGAGCAGTTCTTC,TRBV19,.,TRBJ2-1,TRBD2
CASSSRQVGRRNQPQHF,TGTGCCAGCAGCTCTCGGCAGGTAGGGCGGCGCAATCAGCCCCAGCATTTT,TRBV21-1,.,TRBJ1-5,.
CAGLSGTDGYTF,TGTGCCGGACTGTCCGGGACAGATGGCTACACCTTC,TRBV28,.,TRBJ1-2,TRBD1
CASSPYQETQYF,TGTGCCAGCAGCCCATACCAAGAGACCCAGTACTTC,TRBV11-2,few,TRBJ2-5,.
CATSFSAGATDTQYF,TGTGCCACCAGTTTTTCCGCGGGGGCCACAGATACGCAGTATTTT,TRBV24-1,.,TRBJ2-3,.
CASSQGTKGEQYF,TGTGCCAGCAGCCAGGGGACAAAAGGAGAGCAGTACTTC,TRBV11-3,.,TRBJ2-7,.
CSARTPSGRNTGELFF,TGCAGTGCTAGAACGCCTAGCGGGAGAAACACCGGGGAGCTGTTTTTT,TRBV20-1,few,TRBJ2-2,TRBD2
CASSLGTGYTGELFF,TGTGCCAGCAGTTTAGGGACAGGCTACACCGGGGAGCTGTTTTTT,TRBV12-3/TRBV12-4,few,TRBJ2-2,TRBD1